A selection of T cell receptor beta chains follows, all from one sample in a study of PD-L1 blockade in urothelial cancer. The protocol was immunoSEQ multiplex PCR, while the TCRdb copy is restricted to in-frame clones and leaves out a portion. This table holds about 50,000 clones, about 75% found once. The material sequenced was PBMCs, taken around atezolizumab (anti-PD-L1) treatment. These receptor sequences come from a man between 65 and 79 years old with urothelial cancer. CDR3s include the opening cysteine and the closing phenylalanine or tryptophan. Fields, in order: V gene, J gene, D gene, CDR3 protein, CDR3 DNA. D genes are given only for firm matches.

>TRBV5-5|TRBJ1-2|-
CASSLQGSNYGYTF
TGTGCCAGCAGCTTGCAGGGGTCGAACTATGGCTACACCTTC
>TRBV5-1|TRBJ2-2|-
CASSPTPSPNNGELFF
TGCGCCAGCAGCCCCACCCCCTCGCCAAACAACGGGGAGCTGTTTTTT
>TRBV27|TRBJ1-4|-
CASSPHLGEKLFF
TGTGCCAGCAGTCCTCACCTCGGGGAAAAACTGTTTTTT
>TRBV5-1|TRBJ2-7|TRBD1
CASSIDSGTATYEQYF
TGCGCCAGCAGCATCGACTCCGGGACAGCAACCTACGAGCAGTACTTC
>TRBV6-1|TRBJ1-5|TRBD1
CASSEGTGGNQPQHF
TGTGCCAGCAGTGAAGGGACAGGGGGTAATCAGCCCCAGCATTTT